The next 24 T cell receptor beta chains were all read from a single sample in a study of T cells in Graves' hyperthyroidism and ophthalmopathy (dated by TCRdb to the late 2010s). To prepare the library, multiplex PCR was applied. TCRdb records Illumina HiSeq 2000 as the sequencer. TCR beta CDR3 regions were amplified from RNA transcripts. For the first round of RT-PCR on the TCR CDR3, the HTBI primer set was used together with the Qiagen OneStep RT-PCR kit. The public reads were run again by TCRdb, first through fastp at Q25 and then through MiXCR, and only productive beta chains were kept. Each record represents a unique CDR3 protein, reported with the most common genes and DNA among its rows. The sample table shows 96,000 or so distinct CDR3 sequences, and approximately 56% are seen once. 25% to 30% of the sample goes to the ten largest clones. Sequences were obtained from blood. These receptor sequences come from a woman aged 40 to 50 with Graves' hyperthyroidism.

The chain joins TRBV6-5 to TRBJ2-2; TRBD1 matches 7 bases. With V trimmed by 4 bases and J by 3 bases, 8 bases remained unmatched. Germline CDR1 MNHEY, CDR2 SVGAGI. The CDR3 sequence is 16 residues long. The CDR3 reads CASSSLDRVHTGELFF. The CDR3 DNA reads TGTGCCAGCAGTTCCCTCGACAGGGTACACACCGGGGAGCTGTTTTTT.

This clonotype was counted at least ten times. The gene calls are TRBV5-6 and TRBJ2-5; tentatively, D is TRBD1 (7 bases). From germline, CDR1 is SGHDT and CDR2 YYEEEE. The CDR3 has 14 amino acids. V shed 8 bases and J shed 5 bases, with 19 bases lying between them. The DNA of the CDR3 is TGTGCCAGTTCTGGAGGGGGCGCCGAGGAGACCCAGTACTTC. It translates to CASSGGGAEETQYF.

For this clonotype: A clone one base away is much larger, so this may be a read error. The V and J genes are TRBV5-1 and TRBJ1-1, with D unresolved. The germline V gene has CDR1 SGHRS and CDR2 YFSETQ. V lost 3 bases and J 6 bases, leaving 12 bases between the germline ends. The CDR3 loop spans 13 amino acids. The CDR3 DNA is TGCGCCAGCAGCTCGAGGCCTCTCTCTGAAGCTTTCTTT. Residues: CASSSRPLSEAFF.

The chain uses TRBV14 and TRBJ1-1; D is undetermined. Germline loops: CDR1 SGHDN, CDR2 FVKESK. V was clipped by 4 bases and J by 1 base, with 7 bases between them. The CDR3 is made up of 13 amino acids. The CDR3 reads CASSPRRNTEAFF. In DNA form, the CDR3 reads TGTGCCAGCAGCCCCCGGCGGAACACTGAAGCTTTCTTT.

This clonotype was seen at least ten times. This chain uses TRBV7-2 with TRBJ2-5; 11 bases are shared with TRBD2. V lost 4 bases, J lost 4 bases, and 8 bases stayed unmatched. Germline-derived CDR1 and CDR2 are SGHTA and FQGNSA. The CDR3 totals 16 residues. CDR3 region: CASSSNLAGGGETQYF. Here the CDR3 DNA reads TGTGCCAGCAGCTCGAATCTAGCGGGAGGAGGAGAGACCCAGTACTTC.

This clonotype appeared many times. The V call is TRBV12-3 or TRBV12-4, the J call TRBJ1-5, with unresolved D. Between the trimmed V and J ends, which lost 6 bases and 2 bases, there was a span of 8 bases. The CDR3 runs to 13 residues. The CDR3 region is CASSLRGNQPQHF. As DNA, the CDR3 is TGTGCCAGCAGCCTCCGGGGCAATCAGCCCCAGCATTTT.

The CDR3 spells CSARKGDYGYTF. The DNA of the CDR3 is TGCAGTGCTAGGAAGGGGGACTATGGCTACACCTTC. The V and J genes are TRBV20-1 and TRBJ1-2, with D maybe TRBD1 (6 bases). Germline CDR1 reads DFQATT; CDR2 reads SNEGSKA (reference sequence). Between the trimmed V and J ends, which lost 3 bases and 3 bases, there was a span of 8 bases. This CDR3 region has 12 residues.

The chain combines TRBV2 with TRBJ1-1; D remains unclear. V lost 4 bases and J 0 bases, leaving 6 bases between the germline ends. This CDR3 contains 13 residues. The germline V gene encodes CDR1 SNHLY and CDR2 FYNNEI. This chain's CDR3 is CASSGGMNTEAFF. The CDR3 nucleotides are TGTGCCAGCAGTGGTGGCATGAACACTGAAGCTTTCTTT.

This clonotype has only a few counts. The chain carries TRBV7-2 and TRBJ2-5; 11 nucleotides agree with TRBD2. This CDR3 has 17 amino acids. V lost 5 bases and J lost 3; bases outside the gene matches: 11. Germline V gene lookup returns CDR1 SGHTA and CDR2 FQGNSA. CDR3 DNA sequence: TGTGCCAGCAGCCGTTGGACTAGCGGGCTGGGTAAAGAGACCCAGTACTTC. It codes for CASSRWTSGLGKETQYF.

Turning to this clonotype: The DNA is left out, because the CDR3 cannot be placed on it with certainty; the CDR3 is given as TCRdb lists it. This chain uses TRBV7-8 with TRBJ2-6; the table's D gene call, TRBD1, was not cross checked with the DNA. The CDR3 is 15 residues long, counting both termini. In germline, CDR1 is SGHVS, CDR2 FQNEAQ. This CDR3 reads CASSLVWAHGNTEAF.

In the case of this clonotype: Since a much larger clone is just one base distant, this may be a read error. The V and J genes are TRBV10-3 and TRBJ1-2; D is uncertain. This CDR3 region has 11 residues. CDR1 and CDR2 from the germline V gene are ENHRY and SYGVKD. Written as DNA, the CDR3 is TGTGCCATCGGGCAGCACTATGGCCACACCTTC. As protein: CAIGQHYGHTF.

The CDR3 reads CASSELASRGYTF. The CDR3 bases are TGCGCCAGCAGTGAGTTGGCCTCCAGAGGCTACACCTTC. The chain has TRBV10-2 and TRBJ1-2; no clear D. The CDR3 extends over 13 amino acids. Between the trimmed V and J ends, which lost 1 base and 8 bases, there was a span of 11 bases. CDR1 is WSHSY and CDR2 is SAAADI in the germline V gene.

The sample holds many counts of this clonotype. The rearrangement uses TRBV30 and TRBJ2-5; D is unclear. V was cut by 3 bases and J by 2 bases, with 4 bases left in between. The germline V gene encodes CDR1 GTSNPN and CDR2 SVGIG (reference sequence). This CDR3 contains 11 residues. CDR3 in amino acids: CAWRQQETQYF. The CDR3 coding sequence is TGTGCCTGGAGACAGCAAGAGACCCAGTACTTC.

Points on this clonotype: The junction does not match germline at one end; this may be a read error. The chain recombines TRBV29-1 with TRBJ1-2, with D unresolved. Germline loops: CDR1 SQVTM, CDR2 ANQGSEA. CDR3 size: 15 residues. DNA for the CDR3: TGCGGCGTTGAAGATTCAGCGACTAACCGCTATGGCTACACCTTC. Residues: CGVEDSATNRYGYTF.

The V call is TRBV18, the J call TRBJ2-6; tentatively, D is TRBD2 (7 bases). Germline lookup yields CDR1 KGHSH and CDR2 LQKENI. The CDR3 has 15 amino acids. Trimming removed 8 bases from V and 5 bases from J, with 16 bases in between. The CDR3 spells CASREGVARANVLTF. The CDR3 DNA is TGTGCCAGCAGGGAGGGGGTGGCAAGGGCCAACGTCCTGACTTTC. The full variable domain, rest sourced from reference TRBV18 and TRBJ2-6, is NAGVMQNPRHLVRRRGQEARLRCSPMKGHSHVYWYRQLPEEGLKFMVYLQKENIIDESGMPKERFSAEFPKEGPSILRIQQVVRGDSAAYFCASREGVARANVLTFGAGSRLTVL.

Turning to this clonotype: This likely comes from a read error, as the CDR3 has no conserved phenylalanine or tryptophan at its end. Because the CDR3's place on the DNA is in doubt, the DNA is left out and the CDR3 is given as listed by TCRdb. CDR3 sequence: CASSISTGQ. The chain employs TRBV19 and TRBJ1-2; the listed D gene, TRBD1, was not tested against the DNA. Ends included, the CDR3 has 9 residues. Germline V CDR1 and CDR2: LNHDA, SQIVND (reference sequence).

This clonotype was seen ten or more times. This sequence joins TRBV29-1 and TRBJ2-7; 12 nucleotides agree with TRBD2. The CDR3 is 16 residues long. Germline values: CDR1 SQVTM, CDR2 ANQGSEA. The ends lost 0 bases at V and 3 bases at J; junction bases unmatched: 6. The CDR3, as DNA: TGCAGCGTTGAAGACTCACTAGCGGGAGGTCTCTACGAGCAGTACTTC. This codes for CSVEDSLAGGLYEQYF.

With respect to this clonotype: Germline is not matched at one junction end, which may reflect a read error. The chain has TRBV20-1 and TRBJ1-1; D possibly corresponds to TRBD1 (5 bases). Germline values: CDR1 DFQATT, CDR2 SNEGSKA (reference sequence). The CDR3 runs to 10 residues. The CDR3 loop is CSASQGGISF. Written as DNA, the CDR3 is TGCAGTGCTAGTCAGGGCGGGATTTCCTTT.

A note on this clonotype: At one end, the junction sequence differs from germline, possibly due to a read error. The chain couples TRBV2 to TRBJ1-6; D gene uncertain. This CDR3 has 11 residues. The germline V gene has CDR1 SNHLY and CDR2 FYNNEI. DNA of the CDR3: TGTGCCAGCTCAGCTGGCCTCGGACTGGTCTTT. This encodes CASSAGLGLVF.

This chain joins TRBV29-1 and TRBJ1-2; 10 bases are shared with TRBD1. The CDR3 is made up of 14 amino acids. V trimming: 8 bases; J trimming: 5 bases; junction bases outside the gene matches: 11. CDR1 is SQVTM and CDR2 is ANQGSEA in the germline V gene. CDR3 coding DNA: TGCAGCCCCCTGAGACAGGGGGCTGGGTATGGCTACACCTTC. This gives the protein CSPLRQGAGYGYTF.

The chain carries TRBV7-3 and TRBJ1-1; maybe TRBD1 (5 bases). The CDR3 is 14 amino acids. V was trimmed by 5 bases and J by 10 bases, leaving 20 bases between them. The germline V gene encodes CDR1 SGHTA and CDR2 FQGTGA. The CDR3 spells CASSLSGTGRIAFF. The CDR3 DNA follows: TGTGCCAGCAGCCTGTCAGGGACGGGGAGGATAGCTTTCTTT. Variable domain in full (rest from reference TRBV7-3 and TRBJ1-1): GAGVSQTPSNKVTEKGKYVELRCDPISGHTALYWYRQSLGQGPEFLIYFQGTGAADDSGLPNDRFFAVRPEGSVSTLKIQRTERGDSAVYLCASSLSGTGRIAFFGQGTRLTVV.

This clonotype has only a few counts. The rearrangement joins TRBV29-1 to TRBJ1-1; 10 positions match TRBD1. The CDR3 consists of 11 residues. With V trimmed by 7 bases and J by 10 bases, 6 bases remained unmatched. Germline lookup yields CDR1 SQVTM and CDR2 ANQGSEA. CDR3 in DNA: TGCAGCGGGGGACAGGGGAGGATAGCTTTCTTT. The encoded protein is CSGGQGRIAFF.

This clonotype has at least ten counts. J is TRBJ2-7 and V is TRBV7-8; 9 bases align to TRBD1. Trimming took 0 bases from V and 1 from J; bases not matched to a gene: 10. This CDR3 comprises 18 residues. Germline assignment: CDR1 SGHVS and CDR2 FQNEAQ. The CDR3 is CASSLAGTGTGMSYEQYF. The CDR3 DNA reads TGTGCCAGCAGCTTAGCTGGGACAGGGACTGGGATGTCCTACGAGCAGTACTTC.

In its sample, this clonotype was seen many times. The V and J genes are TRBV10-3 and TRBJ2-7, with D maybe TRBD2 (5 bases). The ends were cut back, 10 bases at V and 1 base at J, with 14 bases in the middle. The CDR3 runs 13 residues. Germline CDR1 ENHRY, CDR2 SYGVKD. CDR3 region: CASARTGSYEQYF. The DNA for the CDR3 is TGTGCCAGCGCACGGACTGGGTCCTACGAGCAGTACTTC.